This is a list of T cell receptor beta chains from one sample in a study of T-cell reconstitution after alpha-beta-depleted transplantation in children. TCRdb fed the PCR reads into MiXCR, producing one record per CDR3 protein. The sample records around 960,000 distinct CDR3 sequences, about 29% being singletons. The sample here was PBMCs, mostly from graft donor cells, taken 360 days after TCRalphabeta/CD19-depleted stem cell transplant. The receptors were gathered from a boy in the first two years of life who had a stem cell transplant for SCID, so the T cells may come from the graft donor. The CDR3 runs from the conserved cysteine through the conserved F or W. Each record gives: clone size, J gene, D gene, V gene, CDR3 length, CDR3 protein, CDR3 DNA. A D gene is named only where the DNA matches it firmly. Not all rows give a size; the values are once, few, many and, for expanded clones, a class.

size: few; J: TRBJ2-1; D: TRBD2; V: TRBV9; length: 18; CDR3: CASSVAPSYAGVHNEQFF; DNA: TGTGCCAGCAGCGTAGCCCCCAGTTACGCGGGGGTCCACAATGAGCAGTTCTTC
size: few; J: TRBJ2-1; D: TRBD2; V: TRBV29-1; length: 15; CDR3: CSVDRLAGGHNEQFF; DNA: TGCAGCGTTGATCGGCTAGCGGGGGGGCATAATGAGCAGTTCTTC
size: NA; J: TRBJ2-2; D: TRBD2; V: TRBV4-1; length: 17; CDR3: CASRQALAGVNTGELFF; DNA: TGCGCCAGCAGGCAAGCCTTAGCGGGGGTGAACACCGGGGAGCTGTTTTTT
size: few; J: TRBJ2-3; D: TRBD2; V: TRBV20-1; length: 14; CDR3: CSAPSGGIADTQYF; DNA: TGCAGTGCTCCTAGCGGGGGCATCGCAGATACGCAGTATTTT
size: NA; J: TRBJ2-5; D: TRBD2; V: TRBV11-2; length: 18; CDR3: CASSFGRVGGGYQETQYF; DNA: TGTGCCAGCAGTTTCGGTCGAGTAGGCGGGGGGTACCAAGAGACCCAGTACTTC
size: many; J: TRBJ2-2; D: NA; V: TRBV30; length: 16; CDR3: CAWSRYWAGDTGELFF; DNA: TGTGCCTGGAGTCGTTATTGGGCAGGGGACACCGGGGAGCTGTTTTTT
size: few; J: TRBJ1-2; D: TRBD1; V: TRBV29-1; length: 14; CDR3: CSVEPRGTQGGYTF; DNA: TGCAGCGTTGAACCCAGGGGGACCCAGGGAGGCTACACCTTC
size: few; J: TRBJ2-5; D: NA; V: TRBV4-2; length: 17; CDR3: CASSQEDFWAGQETQYF; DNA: TGTGCCAGCAGCCAAGAGGATTTCTGGGCGGGGCAAGAGACCCAGTACTTC
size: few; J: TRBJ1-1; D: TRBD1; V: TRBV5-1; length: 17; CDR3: CASSLGPDRGRGAEAFF; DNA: TGCGCCAGCAGCTTGGGCCCTGACAGGGGAAGAGGGGCTGAAGCTTTCTTT
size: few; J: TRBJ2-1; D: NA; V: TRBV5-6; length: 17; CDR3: CASSLVPGGGTYNEQFF; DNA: TGTGCCAGCAGTTTAGTGCCCGGTGGTGGTACCTACAATGAGCAGTTCTTC
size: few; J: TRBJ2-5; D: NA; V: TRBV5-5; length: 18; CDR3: CASSLGYWERSARETQYF; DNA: TGTGCCAGCAGCTTGGGGTACTGGGAGCGTTCGGCGCGAGAGACCCAGTACTTC
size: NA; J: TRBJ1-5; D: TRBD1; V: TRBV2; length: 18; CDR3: CASSDTGQGIRGNQPQHF; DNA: TGTGCCAGCAGTGATACGGGACAGGGCATTCGTGGCAATCAGCCCCAGCATTTT
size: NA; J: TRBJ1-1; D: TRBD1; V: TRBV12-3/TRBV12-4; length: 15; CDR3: CASSRFRDRNTEAFF; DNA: TGTGCCAGCAGTCGTTTCAGGGACAGGAACACTGAAGCTTTCTTT
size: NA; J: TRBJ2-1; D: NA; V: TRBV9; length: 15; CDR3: CASSVGQVAVNEQFF; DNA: TGTGCCAGCAGCGTAGGGCAGGTCGCGGTCAATGAGCAGTTCTTC
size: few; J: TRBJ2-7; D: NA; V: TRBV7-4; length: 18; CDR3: CASSLSPYLRFASYEQYF; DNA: TGTGCCAGCAGCTTAAGCCCCTATCTTAGGTTTGCCTCCTACGAGCAGTACTTC